The 26 T cell receptor beta chains in this list originate from one sample, sequenced in a study of cytomegalovirus exposure and HLA in healthy donors. PCR primers comprised 60 Vbeta and 13 Jbeta primers. Repertoires were generated with immunoSEQ multiplex PCR, while TCRdb's copy carries only in-frame clones and drops some. The data contain approximately 130,000 clones, about 78% of them seen just once; the ten biggest clones take up 1.2%. Sequenced material: PBMCs. Receptor source: a man aged 50-60 years in good health and CMV-seronegative.

This clone was observed a few times. V gene TRBV9 combines with J gene TRBJ2-5; 8 nucleotides agree with TRBD1. The CDR3 contains 15 residues. V dropped 3 bases and J dropped 5; count of bases not matched to a gene: 9. Per the germline V gene, CDR1 is SGDLS and CDR2 is YYNGEE. This CDR3 reads CASSAVTGAGETQYF. CDR3 DNA: TGTGCCAGCAGCGCAGTGACAGGGGCAGGGGAGACCCAGTACTTC.

The V gene is TRBV28, the J gene TRBJ2-1; 10 bases match TRBD2. The V and J ends lost 2 bases and 8 bases, in that order; junction bases with no gene match: 9. Germline CDR1 MDHEN, CDR2 SYDVKM. CDR3 length: 16 amino acids. CDR3 DNA sequence: TGTGCCAGCAGTTTAGCCAGCGGGAGGGCCATCGATGAGCAGTTCTTC. Encoded protein: CASSLASGRAIDEQFF.

This clone has a handful of counts. The gene calls are TRBV2 and TRBJ1-4, with 8 bases identical to TRBD1. The ends lost 6 bases at V and 10 bases at J; junction bases unmatched: 10. CDR1 and CDR2 (germline): SNHLY, FYNNEI. The CDR3 runs 14 residues. The CDR3 coding sequence is TGTGCCAGCAGCACCGGGACAGGAGTAAGAAAACTGTTTTTT. It encodes CASSTGTGVRKLFF.

The rearrangement links TRBV14 to TRBJ2-3; TRBD2 matches 10 bases. Trimming took 3 bases from V and 1 from J; bases not matched to a gene: 1. The germline CDR1 and CDR2 sequences are SGHDN and FVKESK. The CDR3 spans 15 residues. The CDR3 sequence: CASSQGTSGTDTQYF. As DNA, the CDR3 is TGTGCCAGCAGCCAGGGGACTAGCGGCACAGATACGCAGTATTTT.

This chain joins TRBV7-2 and TRBJ2-1; TRBD1 might be the D (6 bases). Trimming shortened V by 2 bases and J by 7 bases, and 18 bases separated the two germline ends. Per germline, CDR1 SGHTA and CDR2 FQGNSA. The CDR3 is 16 amino acids. The DNA for the CDR3 is TGTGCCAGCAGCTTAAATGCGCGGTCTCAGGGGAATGAGCAGTTCTTC. Translating gives CASSLNARSQGNEQFF.

The genes are TRBV25-1 and TRBJ1-2; possible D gene TRBD1, 6 bases. Trimming left V 5 bases short and J 3 bases short, with 10 bases between. The length of the CDR3 is 13 residues. The germline V gene has CDR1 MGHDK and CDR2 SYGVNS. The CDR3 DNA sequence: TGTGCCAGCAGTCAGGGGCCCGACTATGGCTACACCTTC. The encoded protein is CASSQGPDYGYTF.

V gene TRBV19 combines with J gene TRBJ1-2; D perhaps matches TRBD1 (6 bases). CDR1 is LNHDA and CDR2 is SQIVND in the germline V gene (reference sequence). Trimming pared 3 bases from V and 4 bases from J, leaving 9 bases between. The CDR3 extends over 13 amino acids. CDR3 residues: CASSIMGAYGYTF. DNA for the CDR3: TGTGCCAGTAGTATTATGGGGGCCTATGGCTACACCTTC.

V is TRBV4-3 and J is TRBJ1-5; 10 bases align to TRBD1. The V gene's germline CDR1 is LGHNA and CDR2 YSLEER. The CDR3 extends over 20 amino acids. V was pared by 2 bases and J by 4 bases, with 17 bases of the junction left unmatched. In DNA, the CDR3 is TGCGCCAGCAGCCAATATCCCCCGGGACAGGGGATATTGTGGAATCAGCCCCAGCATTTT. Its protein product is CASSQYPPGQGILWNQPQHF.

The genes are TRBV28 and TRBJ2-1; D ambiguous. Between the trimmed V and J ends, which lost 8 bases and 6 bases, there was a span of 11 bases. The CDR3 is made up of 12 amino acids. Germline CDR1 is MDHEN and CDR2 is SYDVKM. The CDR3 region has the DNA TGTGCCAGCGCTAGTTCCCTCAATGAGCAGTTCTTC. This sequence encodes CASASSLNEQFF.

The gene calls are TRBV5-6 and TRBJ2-5; no clear D gene. With the DNA end fitting TRBJ2-7 better, the J assignment may be wrong. In germline, CDR1 is SGHDT, CDR2 YYEEEE. This CDR3 has 16 amino acids. This CDR3 reads CASSLGQAKISYEQYF. The CDR3 region has the DNA TGTGCCAGCAGCTTGGGGCAGGCAAAAATTTCCTACGAGCAGTACTTC.

The CDR3 spells CASSLQAGGTGELFF. The DNA for the CDR3 is TGTGCCAGCAGCCTCCAGGCGGGAGGGACCGGGGAGCTGTTTTTT. The chain recombines TRBV7-2 with TRBJ2-2; 9 bases align to TRBD2. The CDR3 has 15 amino acids. V was clipped by 5 bases and J by 5 bases; unmatched bases: 6. Germline CDR1 reads SGHTA; CDR2 reads FQGNSA. Full variable domain (remainder filled in from reference TRBV7-2 and TRBJ2-2): GAGVSQSPSNKVTEKGKDVELRCDPISGHTALYWYRQSLGQGLEFLIYFQGNSAPDKSGLPSDRFSAERTGGSVSTLTIQRTQQEDSAVYLCASSLQAGGTGELFFGEGSRLTVL.

The chain couples TRBV9 to TRBJ2-5, with TRBD2 matching over 10 bases. The CDR3 covers 16 residues. V lost 0 bases, J lost 5 bases, and 7 bases stayed unmatched. CDR1 is SGDLS, CDR2 YYNGEE, per germline. Here the CDR3 reads CASSVDLAGVGETQYF. The CDR3 DNA follows: TGTGCCAGCAGCGTAGACCTAGCGGGAGTTGGGGAGACCCAGTACTTC.

The chain employs TRBV2 and TRBJ2-3; possible D gene TRBD2, 5 bases. This CDR3 comprises 14 residues. Trimming stripped 8 bases from V and 3 bases from J, with 15 bases between. Germline CDR1 and CDR2: SNHLY and FYNNEI. CDR3 protein: CASLRGLSTDTQYF. The CDR3, as DNA: TGTGCCAGCCTCAGAGGACTGTCAACAGATACGCAGTATTTT. The whole variable domain, remainder taken from reference TRBV2 and TRBJ2-3, is EPEVTQTPSHQVTQMGQEVILRCVPISNHLYFYWYRQILGQKVEFLVSFYNNEISEKSEIFDDQFSVERPDGSNFTLKIRSTKLEDSAMYFCASLRGLSTDTQYFGPGTRLTVL.

This clone turned up a few times. The chain employs TRBV13 and TRBJ1-1; 8 nucleotides line up with TRBD1. The CDR3 extends over 12 amino acids. Germline loops: CDR1 PRHDT, CDR2 FYEKMQ (reference sequence). After removal of 6 bases from V and 6 bases from J, the junction contained 3 bases not matched to a gene. The CDR3 coding sequence is TGTGCCAGCAGACAGGGGGAGGCTGAAGCTTTCTTT. Its protein is CASRQGEAEAFF. Together with reference TRBV13 and TRBJ1-1, the CDR3 gives the full variable domain: AAGVIQSPRHLIKEKRETATLKCYPIPRHDTVYWYQQGPGQDPQFLISFYEKMQSDKGSIPDRFSAQQFSDYHSELNMSSLELGDSALYFCASRQGEAEAFFGQGTRLTVV.

This chain uses TRBV7-9 with TRBJ2-7, with TRBD2 matching 8 bases. Per the germline V gene, CDR1 is SEHNR and CDR2 is FQNEAQ (reference sequence). This CDR3 region has 16 residues. The V segment lost 5 bases and the J segment 7 bases; nucleotides outside the gene matches: 16. DNA of the CDR3: TGTGCCAGCAGCCAGACCGGGAGGGCCGGGATGAGGGAGCAGTACTTC. This encodes CASSQTGRAGMREQYF.

The gene calls are TRBV27 and TRBJ2-7; 7 positions match TRBD2. The CDR3 length is 15 residues. Germline loops: CDR1 MNHEY, CDR2 SMNVEV (reference sequence). The J segment lost 6 bases and the V segment lost 3 bases, leaving 11 bases of the junction unmatched. The CDR3 is CASSFTPSGTFEQYF. As DNA, the CDR3 is TGTGCCAGCAGTTTTACCCCCAGCGGGACTTTCGAGCAGTACTTC.

V is TRBV28 and J is TRBJ2-2, with TRBD2 as a possible D gene (5 bases). Trimming took 5 bases from V and 7 from J, leaving 11 bases between them. Per the germline V gene, CDR1 is MDHEN and CDR2 is SYDVKM. The CDR3 runs 13 residues. The CDR3 loop is CASSRGFIGELFF. The CDR3 DNA is TGTGCCAGCAGTCGGGGTTTCATCGGGGAGCTGTTTTTT.

V is TRBV6-5 and J is TRBJ1-5; TRBD1 might be the D (5 bases). CDR3 length: 13 amino acids. Germline V gene sequence: CDR1 MNHEY, CDR2 SVGAGI. V lost 6 bases to trimming and J lost 6 bases, with 12 bases between them. The CDR3 sequence is CASSPRGGQPQHF. DNA for the CDR3: TGTGCCAGCAGCCCTCGGGGGGGTCAGCCCCAGCATTTT.

This sequence joins TRBV9 and TRBJ1-3; D unclear. Trimming removed 4 bases from V and 6 bases from J, with 11 bases in between. Germline-derived CDR1 and CDR2 are SGDLS and YYNGEE. The CDR3 has 13 residues. As DNA, the CDR3 is TGTGCCAGCAGCTCGAACGGAGAAAACACCATATATTTT. Protein sequence: CASSSNGENTIYF.

The V gene is TRBV2, the J gene TRBJ2-6; tentatively, D is TRBD1 (5 bases). This CDR3 has 14 residues. Germline loops: CDR1 SNHLY, CDR2 FYNNEI. Trimming pared 10 bases from V and 3 bases from J, leaving 13 bases between. CDR3 sequence: CATTQGNGANVLTF. The CDR3 nucleotides read TGTGCCACCACTCAGGGTAATGGGGCCAACGTCCTGACTTTC.

This chain links TRBV5-8 with TRBJ2-7; TRBD2 might be the D (6 bases). This CDR3 has 14 residues. Trimming stripped 4 bases from V and 5 bases from J, with 16 bases between. Per germline, CDR1 SGHTS and CDR2 YDEGEE. This CDR3 reads CASSGGLVRNEQYF. CDR3 coding DNA: TGTGCCAGCAGCGGGGGACTGGTAAGGAACGAGCAGTACTTC.

The chain combines TRBV11-2 with TRBJ2-1, with 10 bases that match TRBD2. The V and J ends lost 5 bases and 4 bases, in that order; junction bases with no gene match: 5. The CDR3 contains 15 residues. Germline CDR1 reads SGHAT; CDR2 reads FQNNGV. The CDR3 sequence is CASSHSSGSYNEQFF. CDR3 sequence (DNA): TGTGCCAGCAGCCACTCTAGCGGGAGTTACAATGAGCAGTTCTTC.

The V and J genes are TRBV5-1 and TRBJ1-2, with TRBD1 matching over 9 bases. Germline assignment: CDR1 SGHRS and CDR2 YFSETQ. V shed 4 bases and J 7 bases; nucleotides not matched to a gene: 8. This CDR3 has 14 residues. The chain's CDR3 is CASSPIQGASGYTF. For the CDR3, the DNA is TGCGCCAGCAGCCCCATACAGGGGGCATCTGGCTACACCTTC. The complete variable domain, with remaining parts taken from reference TRBV5-1 and TRBJ1-2, reads KAGVTQTPRYLIKTRGQQVTLSCSPISGHRSVSWYQQTPGQGLQFLFEYFSETQRNKGNFPGRFSGRQFSNSRSEMNVSTLELGDSALYLCASSPIQGASGYTFGSGTRLTVV.

This clone appeared a few times. J is TRBJ1-2 and V is TRBV14; possible D gene TRBD1, 5 bases. V lost 4 bases to trimming and J lost 0 bases, with 15 bases between them. The CDR3 length is 16 residues. Germline V lookup: CDR1 SGHDN, CDR2 FVKESK. CDR3 in amino acids: CASSPSPGRANYGYTF. CDR3 sequence (DNA): TGTGCCAGCAGCCCCTCCCCAGGGCGAGCTAACTATGGCTACACCTTC.

This chain connects TRBV11-3 to TRBJ1-1; no definite D call. Trimming took 1 base from V and 4 from J, leaving 7 bases between them. Per the germline V gene, CDR1 is SGHNT and CDR2 is YENEEA. This CDR3 has 13 residues. CDR3 sequence reads: CASSLVSSTEAFF. In DNA, the CDR3 is TGTGCCAGCAGCTTAGTCAGTTCCACTGAAGCTTTCTTT. Supplemented by reference TRBV11-3 and TRBJ1-1, the full variable domain reads EAGVVQSPRYKIIEKKQPVAFWCNPISGHNTLYWYLQNLGQGPELLIRYENEEAVDDSQLPKDRFSAERLKGVDSTLKIQPAELGDSAVYLCASSLVSSTEAFFGQGTRLTVV.

The chain couples TRBV7-9 to TRBJ2-3; 7 bases match TRBD2. Germline CDR1 and CDR2: SEHNR and FQNEAQ (reference sequence). This CDR3 spans 16 amino acids. J was trimmed by 3 bases and V by 5 bases; bases with no gene match: 11. The CDR3 loop reads CASSPAGVAGTDTQYF. The CDR3 nucleotides read TGTGCCAGCAGCCCGGCCGGGGTAGCGGGTACAGATACGCAGTATTTT.